This T cell receptor (beta chain) was recorded in a study of shared clonotypes between healthy human individuals. Findings of the study overall: Rarefaction exposed incomplete sorted-subset sequencing despite large depth. Clonotype sharing across a few donors was observed for around 4.8% of naive CD4 clonotypes.

Naive CD8 cells were CD45RO-negative, positively selected for CCR7, excluding terminally differentiated effector memory CD45RA+ cells. About this clone: Its antigen is as yet unknown.

The CDR3 runs to 15 residues. CDR1 is SNHLY, CDR2 FYNNEI, per germline. The germline V and J ends were trimmed by 0 bases and 0 bases, with 9 bases remaining between them. The method was immunoSEQ multiplex PCR; TCRdb's version includes in-frame clones alone and lacks a portion of them. The sample contains hundreds of thousands of clones, around 96% of which appear only once. V is TRBV2 and J is TRBJ2-7; TRBD1 or TRBD2 may be the D gene (5 bases each). Material: naive CD8+ T cells sorted from blood. The clonotype originates from a woman between 25 and 40 years old in good health. Written as DNA, the CDR3 is TGTGCCAGCAGTGAAGCCCGGGACGCCTCCTACGAGCAGTACTTC. It is translated as CASSEARDASYEQYF.